This entry concerns a single TCR beta chain. The junction had 9 bases not matched to a gene; V was cut back by 5 bases and J by 5 bases. Germline V lookup: CDR1 MDHEN, CDR2 SYDVKM. The CDR3 is 16 residues long. The sample originates from a study of cytomegalovirus exposure and HLA in healthy donors. At the level of the study: Around four fifths of approximately 400 genotyped donors fell in the Caucasian-associated ancestry cluster.

PCR involved 60 Vbeta and 13 Jbeta primers. Generated by immunoSEQ multiplex PCR, the TCRdb table keeps only in-frame clones and is missing some. The sample holds around 130,000 clones, more than 80% seen once. This chain connects TRBV28 to TRBJ2-7; TRBD2 matches 13 bases. This receptor was taken from a woman between 40 and 55 years old in good health and CMV-seropositive. Sequencing was performed on PBMCs. This CDR3 reads CASSPPGLAGRDEQYF. The CDR3 nucleotides are TGTGCCAGCAGTCCTCCGGGACTAGCGGGACGTGACGAGCAGTACTTC.